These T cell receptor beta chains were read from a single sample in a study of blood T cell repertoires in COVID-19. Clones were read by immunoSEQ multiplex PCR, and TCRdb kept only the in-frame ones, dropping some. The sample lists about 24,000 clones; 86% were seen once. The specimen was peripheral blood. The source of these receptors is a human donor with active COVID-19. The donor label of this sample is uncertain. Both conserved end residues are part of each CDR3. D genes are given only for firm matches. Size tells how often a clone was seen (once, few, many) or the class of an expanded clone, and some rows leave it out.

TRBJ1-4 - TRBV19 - CATLEVGRGEKLFF TGTGCCACCCTAGAAGTTGGGAGGGGTGAAAAACTGTTTTTT
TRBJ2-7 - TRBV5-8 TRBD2 CASSPRTSGGPYEQYF TGTGCCAGCAGCCCACGGACTAGCGGGGGGCCCTACGAGCAGTACTTC
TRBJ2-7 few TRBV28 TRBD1 CASRQGAYEQYF TGTGCCAGCAGACAGGGGGCCTACGAGCAGTACTTC
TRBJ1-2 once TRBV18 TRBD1 CASSPLETGLYGYTF TGTGCCAGCTCACCCCTAGAGACAGGGCTCTATGGCTACACCTTC
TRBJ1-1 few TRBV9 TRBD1 CASRTGQALNTEAFF TGTGCCAGCAGGACGGGACAGGCGTTGAACACTGAAGCTTTCTTT
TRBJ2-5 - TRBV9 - CASSGGLAETQYF TGTGCCAGCAGCGGAGGCCTGGCAGAGACCCAGTACTTC
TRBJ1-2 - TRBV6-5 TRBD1 CASSSDRAYGYTF TGTGCCAGCAGTTCGGACAGGGCCTATGGCTACACCTTC
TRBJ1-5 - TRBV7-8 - CASSPGAGAYSNQPQHF TGTGCCAGCAGCCCCGGTGCGGGGGCTTATAGCAATCAGCCCCAGCATTTT
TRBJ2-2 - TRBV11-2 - CASSLVPPGRAITGELFF TGTGCCAGCAGCTTAGTCCCCCCTGGGCGGGCCATCACCGGGGAGCTGTTTTTT
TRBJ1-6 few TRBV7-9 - CASSADSVSPLHF TGTGCCAGCAGCGCCGACAGCGTTTCACCCCTCCACTTT
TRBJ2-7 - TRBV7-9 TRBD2 CASSLETSGSYEQYF TGTGCCAGCAGCTTAGAGACTAGCGGCTCCTACGAGCAGTACTTC
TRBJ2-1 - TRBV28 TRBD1 CASSPGQGRTNEQFF TGTGCCAGCAGTCCGGGACAGGGGCGTACAAATGAGCAGTTCTTC
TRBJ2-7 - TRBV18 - CASSTRTAAYEQYF TGTGCCAGCTCAACTAGGACGGCCGCCTACGAGCAGTACTTC
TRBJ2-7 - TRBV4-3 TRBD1 CASSQDAPHTGQGYHEQYF TGCGCCAGCAGCCAAGATGCCCCCCACACGGGACAGGGATACCACGAGCAGTACTTC
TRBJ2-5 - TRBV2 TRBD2 CASRGTSGSMGETQYF TGTGCCAGCCGGGGGACTAGCGGGAGTATGGGGGAGACCCAGTACTTC
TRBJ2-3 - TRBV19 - CASSRRRRASTDTQYF TGTGCCAGTAGCCGAAGAAGGCGGGCCTCCACAGATACGCAGTATTTT
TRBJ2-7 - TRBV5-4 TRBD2 CASSKGLAGGPGEQYF TGTGCCAGCAGCAAGGGACTAGCGGGGGGGCCGGGCGAGCAGTACTTC
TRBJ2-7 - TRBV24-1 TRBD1 CATSDLWDRENTIYEQYF TGTGCCACCAGTGATTTGTGGGACAGGGAGAACACGATCTACGAGCAGTACTTC
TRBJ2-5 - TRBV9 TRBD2 CASSVGGGAQETQYF TGTGCCAGCAGCGTAGGCGGGGGGGCCCAAGAGACCCAGTACTTC
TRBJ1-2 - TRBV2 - CATSRDRTFYGYTF TGTGCCACCTCGCGCGACAGGACTTTCTATGGCTACACCTTC
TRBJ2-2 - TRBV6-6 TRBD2 CASSQGGGRTGELFF TGTGCCAGCAGTCAAGGCGGGGGGCGCACCGGGGAGCTGTTTTTT
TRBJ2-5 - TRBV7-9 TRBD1 CASLTAGGFLETQYF TGTGCCAGCCTGACGGCAGGGGGCTTCTTAGAGACCCAGTACTTC
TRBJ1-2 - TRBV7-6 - CASSQTQVDYGYTF TGTGCCAGCAGCCAGACCCAGGTTGACTATGGCTACACCTTC
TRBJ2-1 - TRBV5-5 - CASRGGVPYNEQFF TGTGCCAGCAGGGGCGGGGTGCCCTACAATGAGCAGTTCTTC
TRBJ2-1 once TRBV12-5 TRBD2 CASGLVSRGLAGRSYNEQFF TGTGCTAGTGGTTTGGTATCCCGCGGGCTAGCGGGACGATCCTACAATGAGCAGTTCTTC
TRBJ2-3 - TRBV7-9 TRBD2 CASSDSGATDTQYF TGTGCCAGCTCGGATAGCGGGGCCACAGATACGCAGTATTTT
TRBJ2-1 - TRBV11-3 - CASSLLAEQFF TGTGCCAGCAGCTTATTGGCAGAGCAGTTCTTC
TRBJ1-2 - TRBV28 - CASSLGVRGPYGYTF TGTGCCAGCAGTTTAGGGGTAAGGGGCCCCTATGGCTACACCTTC
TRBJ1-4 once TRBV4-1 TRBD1 CASSLGQGQQKLFF TGCGCCAGCAGCCTGGGACAGGGTCAGCAAAAACTGTTTTTT
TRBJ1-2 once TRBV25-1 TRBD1 CASSIQGDRGYTF TGTGCCAGCAGTATACAGGGGGATAGGGGCTACACCTTC
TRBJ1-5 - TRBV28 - CASSLQGQPQHF TGTGCCAGCAGTTTACAGGGGCAGCCCCAGCATTTT
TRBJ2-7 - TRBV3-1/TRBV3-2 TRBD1 CASSPRDRSSSGQYF TGTGCCAGCAGCCCGAGGGACAGATCTTCGTCGGGGCAGTACTTC
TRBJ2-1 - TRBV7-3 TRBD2 CASSTGTTGEQFF TGTGCCAGCAGCACTGGGACTACCGGTGAGCAGTTCTTC
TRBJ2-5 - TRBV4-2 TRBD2 CASSLLLSGEGETQYF TGTGCCAGCAGCCTACTTCTGTCGGGGGAGGGGGAGACCCAGTACTTC
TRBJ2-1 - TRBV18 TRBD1 CASSPLQGDEQFF TGTGCCAGCTCACCACTGCAGGGGGATGAGCAGTTCTTC
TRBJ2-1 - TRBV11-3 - CASSLGAVSGEQFF TGTGCCAGCAGCTTAGGTGCCGTGAGCGGTGAGCAGTTCTTC
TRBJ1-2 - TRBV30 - CAWSPLGNYGYTF TGTGCCTGGAGCCCTTTGGGCAACTATGGCTACACCTTC
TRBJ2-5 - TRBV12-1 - CASSPAWRTRRETQYF TGTGCCAGCAGCCCCGCATGGCGGACTAGGAGGGAGACCCAGTACTTC
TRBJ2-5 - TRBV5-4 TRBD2 CASSLGLAGGGETQYF TGTGCCAGCAGCTTGGGGCTAGCGGGAGGTGGGGAGACCCAGTACTTC
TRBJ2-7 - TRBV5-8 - CASTYRQAYEQYF TGTGCCAGCACCTACCGCCAGGCGTACGAGCAGTACTTC
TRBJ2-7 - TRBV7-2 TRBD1 CASSFGQGYYEQYF TGTGCCAGCAGCTTCGGACAGGGGTACTACGAGCAGTACTTC
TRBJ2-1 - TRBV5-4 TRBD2 CASSQVAGDEQFF TGTGCCAGCAGCCAAGTAGCGGGGGATGAGCAGTTCTTC
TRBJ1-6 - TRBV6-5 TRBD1 CASHRGSGNSPLHF TGTGCCAGCCACAGGGGGTCTGGTAATTCACCCCTCCACTTT
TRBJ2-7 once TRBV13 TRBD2 CASSLRGGTSGSYEQYF TGTGCCAGCAGCTTAAGGGGGGGGACTAGCGGGAGTTACGAGCAGTACTTC
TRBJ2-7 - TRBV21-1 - CASSKARPYPTGQGHEQYF TGTGCCAGCAGCAAAGCCCGACCATACCCGACGGGACAGGGCCACGAGCAGTACTTC
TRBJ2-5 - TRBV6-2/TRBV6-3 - CASSYFRSRQTQYF TGTGCCAGCAGTTACTTTCGGAGCCGACAGACCCAGTACTTC
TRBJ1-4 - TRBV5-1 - CASRTYTATNEKLFF TGCGCCAGCAGGACATATACTGCAACTAATGAAAAACTGTTTTTT
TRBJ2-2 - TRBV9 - CASSPLIGGAGTGELFF TGTGCCAGCAGCCCCCTTATTGGCGGGGCAGGAACCGGGGAGCTGTTTTTT
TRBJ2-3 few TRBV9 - CASSVDYTDTQYF TGTGCCAGCAGCGTAGACTACACAGATACGCAGTATTTT
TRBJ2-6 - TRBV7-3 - CASSSDREGSGANVLTF TGTGCCAGCAGCTCGGACAGGGAGGGCTCTGGGGCCAACGTCCTGACTTTC
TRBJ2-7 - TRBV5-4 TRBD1 CASSPVGETGGSGQYF TGTGCCAGCAGCCCGGTAGGGGAGACAGGGGGGTCGGGGCAGTACTTC
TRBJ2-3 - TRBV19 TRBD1 CASSPGTGRNTDTQYF TGTGCCAGTAGTCCAGGGACAGGGAGGAACACAGATACGCAGTATTTT
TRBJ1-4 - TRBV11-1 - CASSLRDFNEKLFF TGTGCCAGCAGCCTCCGGGACTTTAATGAAAAACTGTTTTTT
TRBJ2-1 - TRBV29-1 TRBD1 CSVEFPGQGLDNEQFF TGCAGCGTTGAATTCCCGGGACAGGGGCTAGACAATGAGCAGTTCTTC
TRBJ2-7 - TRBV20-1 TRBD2 CSASDTGGATGEQYF TGCAGTGCTAGTGACACGGGAGGCGCGACTGGGGAGCAGTACTTC